A selection of T cell receptor beta chains follows, all from one sample in a study of T cells in Graves' hyperthyroidism and ophthalmopathy. TCRdb analysed the multiplex PCR reads with MiXCR anew, one entry per CDR3 protein. Of 540,000 or so distinct CDR3 sequences in the sample, around 45% were seen once. The sequenced sample consisted of peripheral blood or thyroid tissue (not recorded which). All receptors derive from an adult woman with Graves' disease, either hyperthyroidism or ophthalmopathy (not recorded which). CDR3s include the opening cysteine and the closing phenylalanine or tryptophan.

v_gene	CDR3aa
TRBV30	CAWNALGYGYTF
TRBV9	CASSDSDEQFF
TRBV28	CASSQRQGWRYEQYF
TRBV19	CAETGVANYGYTF
TRBV5-1	CASSLVLNTGELFF
TRBV7-9	CASSHLGHFSQPQHF
TRBV7-9	CASSLMWDEQYF
TRBV9	CASNREGSGNTIYF
TRBV24-1	CATSGQVGYYNEQFF
TRBV7-9	CASGQRRTGQETQYF
TRBV14	CASSQGSEQYF
TRBV5-5	CASSSTRRGGKDEQYF
TRBV14	CASSPGPSFGYTF
TRBV19	CASSTPYGTAKYNEQFF
TRBV10-3	CAISDAVGSGELFF
TRBV12-3/TRBV12-4	CASTIAGLAGVGPYEQYF
TRBV7-2	CASSQGRGEAKNIQYF
TRBV7-8	CASTARTGDSYEQYF
TRBV15	CATSTLQGNSNQPQHF
TRBV10-3	CAISEARTAQGYTF
TRBV7-9	CASSLGGAKTEAFF
TRBV5-8	CASSSRWGQVDLKETQYF
TRBV7-3	CASSPIPGETQYF
TRBV7-2	CASSFLKTQYF
TRBV9	CASSPRGGSGNTIYF
TRBV7-2	CASTRGPQETQYF
TRBV20-1	CSVRGQDRNQPQHF
TRBV13	CASSRVEDDGYTF
TRBV15	CATRTGSGNTIYF
TRBV7-9	CASSLEWTEQYF
TRBV7-9	CASSSPFFEVPPEAFF
TRBV6-5	CASSYSSTTSYGGYTF
TRBV20-1	CSARRGLLSGYGYTF
TRBV20-1	CSAGGEQGNQETQYF
TRBV9	CASSLVGQGTDTQYF
TRBV12-3/TRBV12-4	CASSLEGVPPQHF
TRBV6-5	CASRRTQDRGNQPQHF
TRBV7-3	CASSLTMGSSYEQYF
TRBV5-1	CASSLAGGLGGYTF
TRBV20-1	CSARGQKETQYF
TRBV6-5	CASSYRSSHGYTF
TRBV20-1	CSAASSSGYTQYF